The 18 T cell receptor beta chains listed next were all sequenced from one sample in a study of T cells in Graves' hyperthyroidism and ophthalmopathy. It was RNA transcripts that yielded the amplified TCR beta CDR3 regions. Initially, a first-round RT-PCR of the TCR CDR3 employed the HTBI primer set. TCRdb re-derived calls from the multiplex PCR reads in MiXCR, one entry per CDR3 protein. The repertoire holds around 300,000 distinct CDR3 sequences, more than 10% seen once, with around 7.9% in the top ten. Sequencing was performed on blood. The receptors were sampled from a woman between 25 and 40 years old with Graves' hyperthyroidism that later progressed to Graves' ophthalmopathy.

This clonotype was seen repeatedly, ten times or more. The chain links TRBV7-2 to TRBJ2-5; no reliable D call. The germline V gene has CDR1 SGHTA and CDR2 FQGNSA. Trimming removed 1 base at V and 2 bases at J, with 8 bases between. CDR3 length: 14 residues. CDR3 DNA sequence: TGTGCCAGCAGCTTAGTAGCTACTCAAGAGACCCAGTACTTC. Its translation is CASSLVATQETQYF.

This clonotype was observed a few times. A clone one base away is much larger, so this may be a read error. The rearrangement links TRBV7-2 to TRBJ2-7; 8 positions agree with TRBD1. The CDR3 runs 13 residues. CDR1 is SGHTA and CDR2 is FQGNSA in the germline V gene. The chain's CDR3 is CASSLDRGNEQCF. The CDR3 DNA sequence: TGTGCCAGCAGCTTAGACAGGGGGAACGAGCAGTGCTTC.

This clonotype was found once. The chain uses TRBV27 and TRBJ1-2; no firm D call. The CDR3 is 13 amino acids. Trimming took 1 base from V and 6 from J, leaving 9 bases between them. The V gene's germline CDR1 is MNHEY and CDR2 SMNVEV (reference sequence). CDR3: CASSLFPGDGYTF. DNA for the CDR3: TGTGCCAGCAGTTTATTCCCTGGGGATGGCTACACCTTC.

The chain carries TRBV6-1 and TRBJ2-7, with a possible D match to TRBD2 (5 bases). Germline V gene lookup returns CDR1 MNHNS and CDR2 SASEGT. This CDR3 is built from 14 residues. Trimming removed 6 bases at V and 6 bases at J, with 18 bases between. This CDR3 reads CASRPPTKSGEQYF. Written as DNA, the CDR3 is TGTGCCAGCAGACCGCCGACTAAATCGGGCGAGCAGTACTTC.

The table lists this clonotype with many counts. CDR3 amino acids: CSASDSHHYGYTF. The CDR3 nucleotides read TGCAGTGCTTCCGACAGCCACCACTATGGCTACACCTTC. The rearrangement joins TRBV20-1 to TRBJ1-2; D possibly corresponds to TRBD1 (5 bases). Per germline, CDR1 DFQATT and CDR2 SNEGSKA (reference sequence). V lost 5 bases, J lost 3 bases, and 13 bases lay in between. This CDR3 is built from 13 residues.

The chain combines TRBV7-2 with TRBJ1-1; D is undetermined. Trimming took off 5 bases at V and 6 bases at J, with 19 bases between the two ends. The germline gives CDR1 SGHTA, CDR2 FQGNSA. There are 15 residues in the CDR3. The CDR3 nucleotides are TGTGCCAGCAGCGAGAAGACTGGAGGACGGGCTGAAGCTTTCTTT. It is translated as CASSEKTGGRAEAFF.

About this clonotype: This may arise from a read error, as a much more abundant clone is one base away. V is TRBV6-5 and J is TRBJ2-2; 8 nucleotides match TRBD2. The CDR3 has 21 amino acids. The germline CDR1 and CDR2 sequences are MNHEY and SVGAGI. Germline trimming cut 4 bases from V and 0 bases from J; bases unmatched to any gene: 19. The CDR3 sequence is CASSFLPGQAGEYSNTGELFF. The CDR3, as DNA: TGTGCCAGCAGTTTCTTGCCCGGACAAGCGGGAGAGTACTCGAACACCGGGGAGCTGTTTTTT.

The chain recombines TRBV28 with TRBJ2-3; the D gene is possibly TRBD2 (5 bases). V gave up 5 bases and J gave up 9 bases, with 18 bases separating them. Looked up from germline, CDR1 is MDHEN and CDR2 is SYDVKM. This CDR3 contains 14 residues. CDR3 DNA: TGTGCCAGCAGTAGAGCCGGGATTACGGAGACGCAGTATTTT. It specifies CASSRAGITETQYF.

This clonotype came up many times. The chain recombines TRBV7-9 with TRBJ2-3, with a weak D call TRBD2 (6 bases). The ends were cut back, 6 bases at V and 3 bases at J, with 13 bases in the middle. Per germline, CDR1 SEHNR and CDR2 FQNEAQ (reference sequence). The CDR3 has 14 amino acids. The CDR3 is CASSRDFDTDTQYF. The CDR3 DNA reads TGTGCCAGCAGTCGGGACTTCGATACAGATACGCAGTATTTT. The full variable domain, its missing parts supplied by reference TRBV7-9 and TRBJ2-3, is DTGVSQNPRHKITKRGQNVTFRCDPISEHNRLYWYRQTLGQGPEFLTYFQNEAQLEKSRLLSDRFSAERPKGSFSTLEIQRTEQGDSAMYLCASSRDFDTDTQYFGPGTRLTVL.

Turning to this clonotype: A much bigger clone sits one base away, suggesting this may be a read error. J is TRBJ2-7 and V is TRBV20-1; 8 bases line up with TRBD2. V lost 6 bases and J lost 5; bases outside the gene matches: 15. Germline V gene sequence: CDR1 DFQATT, CDR2 SNEGSKA (reference sequence). The length of the CDR3 is 15 residues. The CDR3 coding sequence is TGCAGTGCGGCGGAACTAGCGGCTAGCGACCACGAGCAGTACTTC. Translating it yields CSAAELAASDHEQYF.

As for this clonotype: This may be a read error, as it is one base from a much larger clone. This sequence joins TRBV10-3 and TRBJ2-1; maybe TRBD1 (6 bases). Judging by the DNA end, TRBJ2-7 fits better; the J call may be wrong. The germline V gene encodes CDR1 ENHRY and CDR2 SYGVKD. This CDR3 is 14 amino acids long. The CDR3 DNA reads as TGTGCCATCAGTGAGTCGAGGGGGTACAATGAGCAGTACTTC. Its protein is CAISESRGYNEQYF.

Many counts were recorded for this clonotype. The chain is built from TRBV2 and TRBJ1-1, with D unclear. V shed 1 base and J shed 3 bases, with 12 bases lying between them. This CDR3 has 15 residues. Germline V lookup: CDR1 SNHLY, CDR2 FYNNEI. In nucleotides, the CDR3 is TGTGCCAGCAGTGAAGTAGCCATTGGGTACACTGAAGCTTTCTTT. Amino acid sequence: CASSEVAIGYTEAFF.

This clonotype was observed at least ten times. The chain employs TRBV6-1 and TRBJ1-1, with D possibly being TRBD1 (5 bases). This CDR3 is built from 13 residues. V was clipped by 4 bases and J by 3 bases, with 9 bases between them. CDR1 and CDR2 from the germline V gene are MNHNS and SASEGT. DNA of the CDR3: TGTGCCAGCAGTGTGGACACATACACTGAAGCTTTCTTT. It codes for CASSVDTYTEAFF.

The chain combines TRBV6-1 with TRBJ2-2, with TRBD2 matching over 7 bases. The CDR3 contains 17 residues. Losses at the gene ends were 5 bases for V and 8 bases for J; bases not matched to a gene: 17. Germline V gene data show CDR1 as MNHNS and CDR2 as SASEGT. This CDR3 reads CASSPAWGGSKEGELFF. CDR3 nucleotides: TGTGCCAGCAGTCCCGCATGGGGCGGGAGCAAGGAGGGGGAGCTGTTTTTT.

This clonotype was seen repeatedly, ten times or more. V is TRBV7-9 and J is TRBJ2-7; D might be TRBD2 (7 bases). Looked up from germline, CDR1 is SEHNR and CDR2 is FQNEAQ (reference sequence). Trimming took 7 bases from V and 5 from J, leaving 18 bases between them. This CDR3 comprises 14 residues. The CDR3 nucleotides are TGTGCCAGCATCCAAGCGGACGGGGGGCACGAGCAGTACTTC. Encoded protein: CASIQADGGHEQYF. Looking up the rest from reference TRBV7-9 and TRBJ2-7 gives the full variable domain: DTGVSQNPRHKITKRGQNVTFRCDPISEHNRLYWYRQTLGQGPEFLTYFQNEAQLEKSRLLSDRFSAERPKGSFSTLEIQRTEQGDSAMYLCASIQADGGHEQYFGPGTRLTVT.

The CDR3 nucleotides are TGTGCCAGCAGTGATTTAGGACACCGAGGCACAGATACGCAGTATTTT. This translates into CASSDLGHRGTDTQYF. The chain couples TRBV6-1 to TRBJ2-3; possible D gene TRBD1, 5 bases. Germline CDR1 MNHNS, CDR2 SASEGT. Trimming removed 3 bases at V and 1 base at J, with 14 bases between. This CDR3 has 16 amino acids.

This clonotype was recorded at least ten times. The J gene is TRBJ2-3, the V gene TRBV24-1; 8 bases map to TRBD2. Trimming removed 2 bases from V and 6 bases from J; junction bases left unmatched: 9. The CDR3 has 16 amino acids. Germline CDR1 is KGHDR and CDR2 is SFDVKD. The CDR3 DNA follows: TGTGCCACCAGTGATTCTGGAGCGGGAGAGGCGGATACGCAGTATTTT. It specifies CATSDSGAGEADTQYF.

There are a few counts of this clonotype. The chain has TRBV12-3 or TRBV12-4 and TRBJ2-3; D is unresolved. The CDR3 is 14 residues long. With 0 bases removed from V and 4 bases from J, the gap between germline ends came to 8 bases. CDR3 DNA: TGTGCCAGCAGTTTAGCGGTCTCGCCAGATACGCAGTATTTT. Translated, it gives CASSLAVSPDTQYF.